Listed below are T cell receptor beta chains from one sample, sequenced in a study of blood T cell repertoires in COVID-19. Data came from immunoSEQ multiplex PCR; TCRdb stores just in-frame clones and leaves some out. This sample yields some 160,000 clones, of which around nine tenths are seen a single time; 2.5% to 3% belongs to the top ten. The sample comprised peripheral blood. All receptors derive from a woman of 80 years or more with COVID-19, enrolled during active disease. Each CDR3 is given with its conserved first and last residue. The D gene is left open where the match is weak. A row's size may be missing; if present it is once, few, many or a size class.

clone_size,v_call,d_call,j_call,cdr3_aa,cdr3_nt
.,TRBV6-6,.,TRBJ1-1,CASSYSEGSTEAFF,TGTGCCAGCAGTTACTCCGAGGGTAGCACTGAAGCTTTCTTT
.,TRBV7-2,TRBD1,TRBJ1-1,CASSWDRGTEAFF,TGTGCCAGCAGTTGGGACAGGGGCACTGAAGCTTTCTTT
once,TRBV3-1/TRBV3-2,.,TRBJ1-2,CASSQDDRPIPYGYTF,TGTGCCAGCAGCCAAGATGACAGACCTATCCCCTATGGCTACACCTTC
.,TRBV18,.,TRBJ1-1,CASSLQGNTEAFF,TGTGCCAGCTCACTACAGGGGAACACTGAAGCTTTCTTT
.,TRBV28,.,TRBJ2-7,CASSYSPKLRTYEQYF,TGTGCCAGCAGTTACTCCCCTAAACTTCGAACCTACGAGCAGTACTTC
.,TRBV19,.,TRBJ2-5,CASSIVGLQETQYF,TGTGCCAGTAGTATAGTGGGCCTACAAGAGACCCAGTACTTC
.,TRBV11-2,TRBD2,TRBJ2-1,CASSGGLPNEQFF,TGTGCCAGCAGCGGGGGACTACCCAATGAGCAGTTCTTC
.,TRBV7-3,TRBD2,TRBJ2-1,CASSSNPSGRAGNEQFF,TGTGCCAGCAGCTCTAACCCTAGCGGGAGGGCCGGAAATGAGCAGTTCTTC
.,TRBV11-2,.,TRBJ1-2,CASSLQLEGRGGYTF,TGTGCCAGCAGCCTACAGCTTGAGGGCCGAGGTGGCTACACCTTC
.,TRBV5-5,TRBD1,TRBJ1-5,CASSLGRDRGNQPQHF,TGTGCCAGCAGCTTGGGCCGGGACAGAGGGAATCAGCCCCAGCATTTT
once,TRBV19,.,TRBJ2-1,CASSIDPATNEQFF,TGTGCCAGTAGTATAGATCCCGCGACAAATGAGCAGTTCTTC
.,TRBV19,TRBD1,TRBJ1-2,CASRKQGAQGYTF,TGTGCCAGTAGAAAACAGGGGGCGCAGGGCTACACCTTC
.,TRBV7-2,.,TRBJ1-1,CASSLGRGNEAFF,TGTGCCAGCAGCTTAGGTCGGGGGAATGAAGCTTTCTTT
few,TRBV10-3,TRBD1,TRBJ1-2,CAISPGELRDRGKYGYTF,TGTGCCATCAGCCCCGGCGAATTGCGTGACAGGGGAAAATATGGCTACACCTTC
.,TRBV5-4,.,TRBJ2-5,CASSLEFGGQETQYF,TGTGCCAGCAGCTTGGAATTCGGCGGCCAAGAGACCCAGTACTTC
.,TRBV4-1,TRBD1,TRBJ1-5,CASSQEGQGDQPQHF,TGCGCCAGCAGCCAAGAGGGACAGGGGGATCAGCCCCAGCATTTT
.,TRBV2,.,TRBJ1-1,CASQSTGRNTEAFF,TGTGCCAGCCAATCGACAGGTAGGAACACTGAAGCTTTCTTT
.,TRBV10-3,TRBD2,TRBJ2-2,CAIKGTSEQNTGELFF,TGTGCCATCAAGGGGACTAGCGAACAGAACACCGGGGAGCTGTTTTTT
.,TRBV5-1,.,TRBJ1-1,CASSLDTWEAAEAFF,TGCGCCAGCAGCTTGGACACCTGGGAGGCGGCTGAAGCTTTCTTT
.,TRBV4-3,TRBD1,TRBJ1-2,CASSPRQGDGYTF,TGCGCCAGCAGCCCCCGACAGGGCGATGGCTACACCTTC
.,TRBV19,.,TRBJ2-1,CASSEGLNYNEQFF,TGTGCCAGTAGTGAGGGCTTGAACTACAATGAGCAGTTCTTC
.,TRBV24-1,TRBD1,TRBJ2-7,CATSGGPGQAYEQYF,TGTGCCACCAGTGGGGGACCGGGACAGGCCTACGAGCAGTACTTC
.,TRBV6-5,TRBD2,TRBJ2-1,CASRRTSGSYNEQFF,TGTGCCAGCAGGCGGACTAGCGGGAGCTACAATGAGCAGTTCTTC
.,TRBV7-9,.,TRBJ1-4,CASSLSGATNEKLFF,TGTGCCAGCAGCTTATCGGGGGCAACTAATGAAAAACTGTTTTTT
few,TRBV6-5,TRBD1,TRBJ1-2,CASRDSLSEGYTF,TGTGCCAGTAGGGACAGCCTCTCGGAGGGCTACACCTTC
.,TRBV5-6,TRBD1,TRBJ1-6,CASSSHGQGYSYNSPLHF,TGTGCCAGCAGCTCCCATGGACAGGGGTATTCCTATAATTCACCCCTCCACTTT